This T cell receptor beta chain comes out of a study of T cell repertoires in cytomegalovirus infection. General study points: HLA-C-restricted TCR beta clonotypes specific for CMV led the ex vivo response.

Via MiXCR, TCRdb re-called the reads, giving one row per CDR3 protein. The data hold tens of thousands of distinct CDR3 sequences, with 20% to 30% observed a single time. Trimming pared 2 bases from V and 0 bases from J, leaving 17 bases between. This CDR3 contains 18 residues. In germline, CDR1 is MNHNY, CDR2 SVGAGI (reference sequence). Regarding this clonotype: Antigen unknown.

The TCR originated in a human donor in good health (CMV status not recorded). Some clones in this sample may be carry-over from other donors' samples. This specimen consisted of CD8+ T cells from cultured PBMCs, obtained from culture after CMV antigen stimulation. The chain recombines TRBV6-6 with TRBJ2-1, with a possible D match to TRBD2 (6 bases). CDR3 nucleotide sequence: TGTGCCAGCAGTTACCCTTCTAGCGTCCTAAGCTCCTACAATGAGCAGTTCTTC. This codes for CASSYPSSVLSSYNEQFF.